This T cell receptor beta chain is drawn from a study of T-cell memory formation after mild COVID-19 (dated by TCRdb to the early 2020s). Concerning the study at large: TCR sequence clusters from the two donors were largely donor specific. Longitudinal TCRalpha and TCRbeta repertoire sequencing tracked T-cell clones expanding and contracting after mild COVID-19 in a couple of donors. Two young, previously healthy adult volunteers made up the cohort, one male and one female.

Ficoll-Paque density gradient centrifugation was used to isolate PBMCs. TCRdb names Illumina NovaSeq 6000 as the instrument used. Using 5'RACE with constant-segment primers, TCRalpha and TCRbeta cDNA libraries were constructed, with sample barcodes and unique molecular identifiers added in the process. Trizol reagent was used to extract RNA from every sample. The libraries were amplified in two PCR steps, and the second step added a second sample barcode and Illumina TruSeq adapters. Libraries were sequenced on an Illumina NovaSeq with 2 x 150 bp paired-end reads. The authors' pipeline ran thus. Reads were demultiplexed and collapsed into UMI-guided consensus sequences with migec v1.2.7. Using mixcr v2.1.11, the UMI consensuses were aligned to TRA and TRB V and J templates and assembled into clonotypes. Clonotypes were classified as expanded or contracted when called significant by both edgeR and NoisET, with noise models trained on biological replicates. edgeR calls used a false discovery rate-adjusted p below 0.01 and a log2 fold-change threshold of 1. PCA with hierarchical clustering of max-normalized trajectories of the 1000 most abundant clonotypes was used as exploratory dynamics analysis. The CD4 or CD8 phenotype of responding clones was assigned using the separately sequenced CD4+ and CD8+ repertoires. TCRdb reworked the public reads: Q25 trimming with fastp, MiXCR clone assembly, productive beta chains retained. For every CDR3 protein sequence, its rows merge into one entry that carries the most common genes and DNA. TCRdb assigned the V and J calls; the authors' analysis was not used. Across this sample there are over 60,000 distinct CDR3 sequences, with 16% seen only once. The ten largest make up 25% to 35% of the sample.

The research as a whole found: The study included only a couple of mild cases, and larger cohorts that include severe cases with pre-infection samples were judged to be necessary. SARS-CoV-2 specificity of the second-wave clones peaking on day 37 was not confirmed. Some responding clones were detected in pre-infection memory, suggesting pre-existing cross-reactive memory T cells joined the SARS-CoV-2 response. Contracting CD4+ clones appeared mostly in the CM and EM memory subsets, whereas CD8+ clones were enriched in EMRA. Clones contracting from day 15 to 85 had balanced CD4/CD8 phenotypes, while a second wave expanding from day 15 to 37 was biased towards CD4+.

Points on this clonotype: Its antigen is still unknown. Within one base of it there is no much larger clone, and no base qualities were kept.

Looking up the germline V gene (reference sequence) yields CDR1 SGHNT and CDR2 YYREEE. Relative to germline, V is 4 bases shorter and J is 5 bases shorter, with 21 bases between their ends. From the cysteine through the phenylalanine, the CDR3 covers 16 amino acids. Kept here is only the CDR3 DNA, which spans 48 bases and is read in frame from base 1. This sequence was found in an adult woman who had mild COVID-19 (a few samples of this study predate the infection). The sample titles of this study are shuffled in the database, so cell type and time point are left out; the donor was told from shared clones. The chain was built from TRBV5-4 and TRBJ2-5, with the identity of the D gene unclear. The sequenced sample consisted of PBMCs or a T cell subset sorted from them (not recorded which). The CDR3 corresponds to CASSLRLEEGVETQYF. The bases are TGTGCCAGCAGCCTACGGTTAGAGGAAGGCGTTGAGACCCAGTACTTC.